A selection of T cell receptor beta chains follows, all from one sample in a study of blood T cell repertoires in COVID-19. Data came from immunoSEQ multiplex PCR; TCRdb stores just in-frame clones and leaves some out. The repertoire holds about 190,000 clones, with around 84% as singletons. The specimen sequenced was peripheral blood. These receptors were obtained from an elderly woman with acute or convalescent COVID-19. The CDR3 runs from the conserved cysteine through the conserved F or W. The D gene is left open where the match is weak.

CDR3 DNA	CDR3 protein	D gene	J gene	V gene
TGTGCCAGCTCACCCAACATACAGCCCAATCAGCCCCAGCATTTT	CASSPNIQPNQPQHF	-	TRBJ1-5	TRBV18
TGCGCCAGCAGCTTGGGCCTAGCGGACAGCACAGATACGCAGTATTTT	CASSLGLADSTDTQYF	TRBD2	TRBJ2-3	TRBV5-1
TGTGCCAGCAGTGGCCCTCAGTACGAGCAGTACTTC	CASSGPQYEQYF	-	TRBJ2-7	TRBV12-3/TRBV12-4
TGTGCCAGCAGCCACGGGGGGGTAGCCGTCGCTTTGGGCTACACCTTC	CASSHGGVAVALGYTF	-	TRBJ1-2	TRBV3-1/TRBV3-2
TGCGCCAGCAGCCAAGGGGGGGGGCGGATTAACTATGGCTACACCTTC	CASSQGGGRINYGYTF	-	TRBJ1-2	TRBV4-3
TGTGCCAGCAGTTTAGGATGGGCTAGCGGGAGAAGACTGTACTTC	CASSLGWASGRRLYF	TRBD2	TRBJ2-7	TRBV28
TGTGCCAGCAGCCGGGACAGAGCCACCGGGGAGCTGTTTTTT	CASSRDRATGELFF	TRBD1	TRBJ2-2	TRBV7-2
TGTGCCAGCAGCCGCCGGGACAGGGGGACCGGGGAGCTGTTTTTT	CASSRRDRGTGELFF	TRBD1	TRBJ2-2	TRBV4-2
TGTGCCAGCAGCCCCCTGGCAGGGATGATCACTGAAGCTTTCTTT	CASSPLAGMITEAFF	-	TRBJ1-1	TRBV14
TGTGCCAGCAGCGTCGTAGGGACTAGCATAGGGGAGCTGTTTTTT	CASSVVGTSIGELFF	TRBD2	TRBJ2-2	TRBV9
TGTGCCAGCAGGTCTCAACAGGGTTCCTCCTACAATGAGCAGTTCTTC	CASRSQQGSSYNEQFF	-	TRBJ2-1	TRBV28
-	CARSLVGQGTAEAFF	-	TRBJ1-1	TRBV7-5
TGCAGCGGAAGAGGCCCCCAAGAGACCCAGTACTTC	CSGRGPQETQYF	-	TRBJ2-5	TRBV29-1